The present T cell receptor beta chain was sequenced within a study of graft-versus-host responses after intestinal transplantation. Whole-study context: Tacrolimus plus steroids were given to all recipients for around three years, preceded by anti-thymocyte globulin induction. Study-level results: Some patients had graft-donor T cell macrochimerism, and their allografts showed high graft-versus-host to host-versus-graft clonal ratios.

The germline V and J ends were trimmed by 2 bases and 2 bases, with 8 bases remaining between them. The CDR3 covers 13 residues. CDR1 SGHNT and CDR2 YYREEE come from the germline V gene (reference sequence). Sorting after the reaction isolated proliferating CFSE-low CD3+CD4+ and CD3+CD8+ responders. Produced via immunoSEQ multiplex PCR; TCRdb's table is partial and in-frame only. This sample has around 25,000 clones; around two fifths occur once, and the top ten carry 0.65% to 0.8%. This clone was picked up a small number of times. The sample in question was alloreactive CD4+ T cells from a mixed lymphocyte reaction culture, obtained before intestinal transplant. As to subset: CFSE-low proliferating T cells sorted from roughly 6-day pre-transplant mixed lymphocyte reaction (GvH or HvG direction). The chain combines TRBV5-4 with TRBJ2-7, with D possibly being TRBD1 (6 bases). The TCR was taken from a human patient who received an intestinal transplant. In DNA, the CDR3 is TGTGCCAGCAGCTTCGGACAGCCCTACGAGCAGTACTTC. Translation gives CASSFGQPYEQYF.